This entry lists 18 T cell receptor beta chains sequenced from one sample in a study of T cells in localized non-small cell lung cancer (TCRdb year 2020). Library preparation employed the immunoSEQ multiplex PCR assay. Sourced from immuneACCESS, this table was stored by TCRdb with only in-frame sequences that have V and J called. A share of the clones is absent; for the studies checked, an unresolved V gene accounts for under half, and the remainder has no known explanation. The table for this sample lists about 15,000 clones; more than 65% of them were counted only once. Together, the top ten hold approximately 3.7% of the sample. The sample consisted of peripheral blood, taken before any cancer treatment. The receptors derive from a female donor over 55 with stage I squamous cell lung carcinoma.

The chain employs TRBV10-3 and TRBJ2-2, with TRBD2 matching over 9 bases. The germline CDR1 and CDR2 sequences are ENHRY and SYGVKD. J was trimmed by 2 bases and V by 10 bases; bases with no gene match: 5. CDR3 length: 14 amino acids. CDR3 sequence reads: CATRGLANTGELFF. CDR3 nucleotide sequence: TGTGCCACGCGGGGACTAGCTAACACCGGGGAGCTGTTTTTT.

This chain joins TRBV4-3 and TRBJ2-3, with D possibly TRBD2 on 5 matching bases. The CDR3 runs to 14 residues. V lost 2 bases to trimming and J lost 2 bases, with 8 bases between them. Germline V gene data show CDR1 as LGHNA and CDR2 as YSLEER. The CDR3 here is CASSQRLPTDTQYF. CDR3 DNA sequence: TGCGCCAGCAGCCAACGACTACCCACAGATACGCAGTATTTT.

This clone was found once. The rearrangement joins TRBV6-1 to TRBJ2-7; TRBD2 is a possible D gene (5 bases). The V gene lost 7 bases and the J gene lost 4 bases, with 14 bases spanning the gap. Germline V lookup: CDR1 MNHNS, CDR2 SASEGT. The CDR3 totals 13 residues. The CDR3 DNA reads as TGTGCCAGCACCCCCGAACGGGAATACGAGCAGTACTTC. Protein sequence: CASTPEREYEQYF.

The CDR3 sequence is CASSGASRTDTQYF. The CDR3 DNA reads as TGTGCCAGCAGTGGGGCTAGTCGCACAGATACGCAGTATTTT. The chain is built from TRBV2 and TRBJ2-3; D ambiguous. This CDR3 region has 14 residues. V lost 4 bases, J lost 1 base, and 9 bases lay in between. Germline loops: CDR1 SNHLY, CDR2 FYNNEI. The full variable domain, with the rest looked up from reference TRBV2 and TRBJ2-3, is EPEVTQTPSHQVTQMGQEVILRCVPISNHLYFYWYRQILGQKVEFLVSFYNNEISEKSEIFDDQFSVERPDGSNFTLKIRSTKLEDSAMYFCASSGASRTDTQYFGPGTRLTVL.

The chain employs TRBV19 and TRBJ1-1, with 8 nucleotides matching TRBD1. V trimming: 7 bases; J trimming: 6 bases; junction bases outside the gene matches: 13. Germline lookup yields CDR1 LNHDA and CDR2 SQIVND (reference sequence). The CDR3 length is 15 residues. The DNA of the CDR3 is TGTGCCAGTAAAGGAAGCGACAGGGGATATTCTGAAGCTTTCTTT. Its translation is CASKGSDRGYSEAFF.

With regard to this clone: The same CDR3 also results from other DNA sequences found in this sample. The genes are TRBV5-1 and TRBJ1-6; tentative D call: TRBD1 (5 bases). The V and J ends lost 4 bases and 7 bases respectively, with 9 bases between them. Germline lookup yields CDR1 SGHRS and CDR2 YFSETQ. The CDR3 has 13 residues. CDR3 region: CASSRAGNSPLHF. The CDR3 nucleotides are TGCGCCAGCAGCCGCGCAGGGAATTCACCCCTCCACTTT.

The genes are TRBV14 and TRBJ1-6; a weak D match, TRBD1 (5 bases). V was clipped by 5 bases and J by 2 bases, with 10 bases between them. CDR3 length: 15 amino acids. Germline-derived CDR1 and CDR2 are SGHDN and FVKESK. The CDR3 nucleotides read TGTGCCAGCAGCGGATCAGGGACCTATAATTCACCCCTCCACTTT. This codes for CASSGSGTYNSPLHF.

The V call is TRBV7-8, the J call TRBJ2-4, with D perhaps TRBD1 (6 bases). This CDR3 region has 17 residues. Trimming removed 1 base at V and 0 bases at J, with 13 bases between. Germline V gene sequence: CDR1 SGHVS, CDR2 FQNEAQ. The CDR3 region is CASSLETGVLAKNIQYF. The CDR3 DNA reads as TGTGCCAGCAGCTTAGAGACAGGTGTTCTAGCCAAAAACATTCAGTACTTC.

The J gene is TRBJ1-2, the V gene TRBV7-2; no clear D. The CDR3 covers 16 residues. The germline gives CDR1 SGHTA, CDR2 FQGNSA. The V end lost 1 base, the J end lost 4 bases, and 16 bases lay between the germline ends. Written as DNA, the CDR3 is TGTGCCAGCAGCTTAGAGGGCACCTCGGTGAGCTATGGCTACACCTTC. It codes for CASSLEGTSVSYGYTF.

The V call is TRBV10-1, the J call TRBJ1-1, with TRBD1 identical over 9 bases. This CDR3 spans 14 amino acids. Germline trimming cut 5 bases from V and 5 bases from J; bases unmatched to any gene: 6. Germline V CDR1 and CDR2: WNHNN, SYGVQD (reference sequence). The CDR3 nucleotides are TGCGCCAGCAGTCCAGGGACAGGGCTGACTGAAGCTTTCTTT. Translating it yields CASSPGTGLTEAFF.

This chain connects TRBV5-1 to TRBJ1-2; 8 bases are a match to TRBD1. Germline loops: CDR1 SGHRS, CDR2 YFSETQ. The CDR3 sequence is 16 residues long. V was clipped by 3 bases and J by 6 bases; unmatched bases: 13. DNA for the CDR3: TGCGCCAGCAGCTCTAACCCAGACAGGGGAAACCATGGCTACACCTTC. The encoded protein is CASSSNPDRGNHGYTF.

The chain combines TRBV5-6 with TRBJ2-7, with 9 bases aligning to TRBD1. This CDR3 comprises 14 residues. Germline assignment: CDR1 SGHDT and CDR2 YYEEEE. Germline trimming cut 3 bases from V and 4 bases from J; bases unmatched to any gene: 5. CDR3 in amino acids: CASSSGTGKYEQYF. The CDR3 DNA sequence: TGTGCCAGCAGCTCCGGGACAGGGAAATACGAGCAGTACTTC.

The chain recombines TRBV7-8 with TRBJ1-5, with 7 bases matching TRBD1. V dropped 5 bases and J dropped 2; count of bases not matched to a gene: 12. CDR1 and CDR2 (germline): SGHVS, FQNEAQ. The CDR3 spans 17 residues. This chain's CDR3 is CASSQGEEWGRNQPQHF. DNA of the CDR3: TGTGCCAGCAGCCAGGGGGAGGAGTGGGGTCGCAATCAGCCCCAGCATTTT.

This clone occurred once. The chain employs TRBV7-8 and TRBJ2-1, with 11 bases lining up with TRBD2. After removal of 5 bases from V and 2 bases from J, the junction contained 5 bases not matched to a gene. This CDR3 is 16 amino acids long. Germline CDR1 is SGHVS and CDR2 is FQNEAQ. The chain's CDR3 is CASSLGTSGTYNEQFF. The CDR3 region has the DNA TGTGCCAGCAGCCTTGGGACTAGCGGTACCTACAATGAGCAGTTCTTC.

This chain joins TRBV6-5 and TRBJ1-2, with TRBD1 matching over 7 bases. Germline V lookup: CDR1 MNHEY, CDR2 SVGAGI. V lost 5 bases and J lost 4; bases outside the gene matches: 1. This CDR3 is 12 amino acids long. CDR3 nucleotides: TGTGCCAGCAGTGACAGGGTCTATGGCTACACCTTC. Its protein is CASSDRVYGYTF.

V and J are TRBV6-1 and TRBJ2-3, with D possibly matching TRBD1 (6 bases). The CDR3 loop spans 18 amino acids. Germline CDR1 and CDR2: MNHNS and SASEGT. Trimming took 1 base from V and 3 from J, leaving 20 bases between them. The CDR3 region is CASSEGTAAAGLTDTQYF. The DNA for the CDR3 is TGTGCCAGCAGTGAAGGGACAGCCGCCGCGGGCCTTACAGATACGCAGTATTTT.

CDR3 sequence reads: CASSLVWELDEKLFF. Here the CDR3 DNA reads TGTGCCAGCAGCTTGGTATGGGAGTTGGATGAAAAACTGTTTTTT. The rearrangement joins TRBV5-6 to TRBJ1-4; D is unresolved. The CDR3 contains 15 residues. CDR1 is SGHDT and CDR2 is YYEEEE in the germline V gene. Trimming shortened V by 0 bases and J by 6 bases, and 12 bases separated the two germline ends.

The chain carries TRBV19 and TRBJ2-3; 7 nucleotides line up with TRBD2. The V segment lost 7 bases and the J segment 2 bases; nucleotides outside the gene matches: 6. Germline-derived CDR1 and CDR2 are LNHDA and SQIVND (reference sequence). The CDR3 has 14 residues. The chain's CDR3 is CASTRRGTTDTQYF. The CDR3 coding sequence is TGTGCCAGTACCCGGCGGGGGACCACAGATACGCAGTATTTT.